This T cell receptor beta chain comes out of a study of T cell responses to AZD1222 COVID-19 vaccine (dated by TCRdb to the early 2020s). Regarding the complete study: Because spike-specific TCR depth and breadth did not differ between the two schedules, AZD1222 recipients who got a second dose at roughly 4 weeks were pooled with those who got a second dose at roughly 12 weeks. TCR sequencing was performed for approximately 240 trial participants, of whom approximately 200 were given two doses of AZD1222 and roughly 25 were given two doses of MenACWY control vaccine. Enrollment into the trials was organized by age into subgroups of 18-55, 56-69 and 70-plus years, and those subgroups contained approximately 160, 26 and 62 TCR-sequenced participants, respectively.

As to this clone: The antigen this receptor binds is unknown. Base qualities are missing; no much larger clone stands one base away.

The CDR3 regions of human TCRbeta chains were subjected to immunosequencing. Per the source publication's procedure: TCRs in the repertoires were matched against a reference library of SARS-CoV-2-specific TCRs that had been generated with the MIRA antigen-specificity platform. Breadth was defined as the fraction of unique TCRs that were SARS-CoV-2-associated. Depth was defined as the fraction of total T cells that were SARS-CoV-2-associated. Using the MIRA data, each spike-specific TCR was assigned both to the spike region to which the TCR was reactive and to a CD4 or CD8 class. Log10-transformed breadth and depth values were compared by one-way ANOVA with Sidak's multiple comparisons tests. TCRdb mirrors the immuneACCESS table, restricted to in-frame sequences. Some clones are absent from its copies; in checked studies, under half trace to an unresolved V gene, and the reason for the others is unknown. Clonal size and the V and J genes are those of that table, whereas D and trimming came from the DNA. In all, the sample holds some 160,000 clones, and roughly 92% of those were seen once. Of the sample, 1.6% falls within the top ten clones.

The germline V gene (reference sequence) yields GTSNPN for CDR1 and SVGIG for CDR2. V sheds 1 base and J sheds 8 bases, leaving 11 bases between their ends. The CDR3 covers 12 residues, taking in both the cysteine and the phenylalanine. The kept DNA is CDR3 alone, 36 bases in frame from the first base. Beyond this particular receptor, the publication reports: Most participants were white British and females outnumbered males, and the authors suggested that clonal diversity may have been underestimated. The 56-69-year group was small, and its depth increase did not reach significance, likely because of low power. The whole spike protein was spanned by vaccine-associated CD4 TCRs, and dominant responses were seen in regions 160-218 and 743-854. Reportedly, close to half of the unique spike-specific TCRs recognized epitopes lying outside the regions that are mutated in the B.1.351 and B.1.1.7 variants. Because no day 14 peak-response samples were available, the repertoires could be characterized only after the peak T cell response. After two AZD1222 doses, spike-specific TCR breadth and depth were significantly higher than at day 0 and than in MenACWY recipients. Conclusions about previously exposed vaccinees were limited because only six AZD1222 recipients were SARS-CoV-2 seropositive at baseline.

This sample's time point label indicates: baseline before first vaccination. Vaccinee samples came from UK trials COV001 and COV002, including a single-blind randomized controlled phase 2/3 trial of AZD1222 (ChAdOx1 nCoV-19) in healthy adults. For TCRbeta chain sequencing, PBMC samples from trial participants were taken at day 0 and at day 28 after the second dose. This sample comprised peripheral blood, obtained on day 0 of AZD1222 vaccination. The rearrangement combines TRBV30 with TRBJ1-1, with no confidently assigned D gene. The source of this sequence is an adult in good health. The encoded CDR3 is CAWSEGWREAFF. The DNA sequence is TGTGCCTGGAGTGAGGGCTGGCGAGAAGCTTTCTTT.